Following are 4 T cell receptor beta chains from one sample sequenced in a study of blood T cell repertoires in COVID-19. TCRdb keeps only in-frame clones here, not all; method: immunoSEQ multiplex PCR. The data contain approximately 210,000 clones, 81% of them seen just once; the ten biggest clones take up approximately 9%. The material sequenced was PBMCs or T cells enriched from blood (not recorded which). The receptor set was obtained from a woman aged 50 to 60 with acute COVID-19.

The CDR3 coding sequence is TGTGCCAGCAGCTTAGGCCAGTATAATTCACCCCTCCACTTT. This translates into CASSLGQYNSPLHF. V is TRBV11-2 and J is TRBJ1-6; D is unclear. The CDR3 contains 14 residues. The V end was cut by 1 base, the J end by 4 bases, with 5 bases between. Looked up from germline, CDR1 is SGHAT and CDR2 is FQNNGV. The variable domain in full, with the rest retrieved from reference TRBV11-2 and TRBJ1-6, is EAGVAQSPRYKIIEKRQSVAFWCNPISGHATLYWYQQILGQGPKLLIQFQNNGVVDDSQLPKDRFSAERLKGVDSTLKIQPAKLEDSAVYLCASSLGQYNSPLHFGNGTRLTVT.

For this clone: One end of the junction fails to match germline, which may point to a read error. V is TRBV28 and J is TRBJ2-1, with 15 bases identical to TRBD2. Germline-derived CDR1 and CDR2 are MDHEN and SYDVKM. The CDR3 is made up of 16 amino acids. The CDR3 sequence: CASSLEPGLAGGPHIF. In nucleotides, the CDR3 is TGTGCCAGCAGTTTGGAACCTGGACTAGCGGGAGGGCCACATATCTTC.

This clone was observed many times. The V gene is TRBV6-2 or TRBV6-3, the J gene TRBJ1-1; D is unclear. V lost 0 bases to trimming and J lost 3 bases, with 11 bases between them. The CDR3 sequence is 15 residues long. Germline-derived CDR1 and CDR2 are MNHEY and SVGEGT. The CDR3 sequence: CASSYSRIVDTEAFF. The CDR3 region has the DNA TGTGCCAGCAGTTACTCGAGGATTGTGGACACTGAAGCTTTCTTT.

CDR3 in DNA: TGTGCCAGCAGCTTTTCAGACGGGGTGTTTTTT. Translation gives CASSFSDGVFF. The chain has TRBV7-9 and TRBJ1-4; D remains ambiguous. The CDR3 has 11 residues. Germline values: CDR1 SEHNR, CDR2 FQNEAQ (reference sequence). Between the trimmed V and J ends, which lost 3 bases and 15 bases, there was a span of 11 bases.